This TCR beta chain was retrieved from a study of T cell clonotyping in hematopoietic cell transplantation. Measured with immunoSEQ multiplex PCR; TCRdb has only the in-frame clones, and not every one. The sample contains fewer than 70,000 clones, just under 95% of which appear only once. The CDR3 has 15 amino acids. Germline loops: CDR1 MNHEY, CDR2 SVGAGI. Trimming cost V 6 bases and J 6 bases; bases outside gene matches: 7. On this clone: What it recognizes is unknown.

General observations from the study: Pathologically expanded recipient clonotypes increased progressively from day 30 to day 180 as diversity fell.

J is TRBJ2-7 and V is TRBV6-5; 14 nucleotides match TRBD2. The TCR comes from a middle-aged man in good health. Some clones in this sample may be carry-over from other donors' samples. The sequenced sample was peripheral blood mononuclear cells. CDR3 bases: TGTGCCAGCAGCCTGACTAGCGGGAGGGTTGCCGAGCAGTACTTC. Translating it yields CASSLTSGRVAEQYF.